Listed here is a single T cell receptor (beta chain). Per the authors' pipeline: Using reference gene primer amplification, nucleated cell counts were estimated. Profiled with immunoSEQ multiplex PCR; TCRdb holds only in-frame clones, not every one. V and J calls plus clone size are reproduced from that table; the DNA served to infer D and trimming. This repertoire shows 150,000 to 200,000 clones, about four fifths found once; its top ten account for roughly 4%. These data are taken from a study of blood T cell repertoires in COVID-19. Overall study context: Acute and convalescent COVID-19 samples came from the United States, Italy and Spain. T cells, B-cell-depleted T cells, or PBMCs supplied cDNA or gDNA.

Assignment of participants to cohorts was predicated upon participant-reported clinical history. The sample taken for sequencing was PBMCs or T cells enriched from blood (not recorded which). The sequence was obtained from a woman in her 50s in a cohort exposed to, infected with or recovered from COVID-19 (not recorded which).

The CDR3, as DNA: TGTGCCAGCAGCTTAGTCGGTGAAGGTAGCGGTCAGCCCCAGCATTTT. Its protein is CASSLVGEGSGQPQHF. V usage is TRBV7-9 and J usage is TRBJ1-5; no reliable D call. Trimming took off 1 base at V and 6 bases at J, with 16 bases between the two ends. This CDR3 region has 16 residues. Germline CDR1 is SEHNR and CDR2 is FQNEAQ (reference sequence).